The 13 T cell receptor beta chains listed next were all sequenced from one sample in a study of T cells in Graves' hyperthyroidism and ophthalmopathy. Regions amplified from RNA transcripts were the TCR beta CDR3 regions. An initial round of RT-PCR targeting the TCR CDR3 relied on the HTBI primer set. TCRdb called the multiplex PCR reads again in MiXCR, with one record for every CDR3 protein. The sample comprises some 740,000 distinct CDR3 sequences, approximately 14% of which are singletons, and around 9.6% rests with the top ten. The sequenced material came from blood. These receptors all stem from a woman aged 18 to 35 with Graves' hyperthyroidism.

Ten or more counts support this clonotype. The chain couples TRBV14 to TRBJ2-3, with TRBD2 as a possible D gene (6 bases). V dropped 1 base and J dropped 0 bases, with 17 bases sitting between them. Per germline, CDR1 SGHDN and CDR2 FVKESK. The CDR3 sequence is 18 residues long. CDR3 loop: CASSQVAGLAPSTDTQYF. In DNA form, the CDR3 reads TGTGCCAGCAGCCAAGTTGCTGGGCTAGCGCCAAGCACAGATACGCAGTATTTT.

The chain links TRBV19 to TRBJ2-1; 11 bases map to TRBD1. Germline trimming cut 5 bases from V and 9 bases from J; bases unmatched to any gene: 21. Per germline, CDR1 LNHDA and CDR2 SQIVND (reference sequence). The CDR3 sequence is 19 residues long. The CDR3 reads CASSWSLFVSGQGAIEQFF. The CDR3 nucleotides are TGTGCCAGTAGTTGGTCTTTGTTTGTTTCAGGACAGGGGGCCATTGAGCAGTTCTTC.

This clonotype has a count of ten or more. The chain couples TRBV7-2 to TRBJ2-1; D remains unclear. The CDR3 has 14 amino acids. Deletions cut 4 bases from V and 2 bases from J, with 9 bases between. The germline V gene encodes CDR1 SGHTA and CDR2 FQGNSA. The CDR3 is CASSSSGAYNEQFF. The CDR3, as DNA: TGTGCCAGCAGCTCCTCCGGAGCCTACAATGAGCAGTTCTTC. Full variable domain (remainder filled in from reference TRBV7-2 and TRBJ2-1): GAGVSQSPSNKVTEKGKDVELRCDPISGHTALYWYRQSLGQGLEFLIYFQGNSAPDKSGLPSDRFSAERTGGSVSTLTIQRTQQEDSAVYLCASSSSGAYNEQFFGPGTRLTVL.

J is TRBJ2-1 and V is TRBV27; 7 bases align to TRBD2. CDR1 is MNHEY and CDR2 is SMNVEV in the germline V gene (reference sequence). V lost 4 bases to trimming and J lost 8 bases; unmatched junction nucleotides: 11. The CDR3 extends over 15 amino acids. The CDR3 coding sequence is TGTGCCAGCAGTTACATAGCGGGCGCGGGGGATGAGCAGTTCTTC. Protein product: CASSYIAGAGDEQFF.

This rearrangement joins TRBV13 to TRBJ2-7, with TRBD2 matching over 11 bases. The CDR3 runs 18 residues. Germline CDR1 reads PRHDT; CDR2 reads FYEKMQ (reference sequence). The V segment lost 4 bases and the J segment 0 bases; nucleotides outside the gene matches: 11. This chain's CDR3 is CASSWGQVTSGVSYEQYF. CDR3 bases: TGTGCCAGCAGCTGGGGACAGGTGACTAGCGGGGTCTCCTACGAGCAGTACTTC.

CDR3 in amino acids: CASSPPSLQPQHF. CDR3 DNA: TGTGCCAGCAGTCCCCCCTCTCTTCAGCCCCAGCATTTT. The gene calls are TRBV6-1 and TRBJ1-5; unclear D gene. This CDR3 region has 13 residues. CDR1 and CDR2 from the germline V gene are MNHNS and SASEGT. Trimming took 5 bases from V and 6 from J, leaving 11 bases between them.

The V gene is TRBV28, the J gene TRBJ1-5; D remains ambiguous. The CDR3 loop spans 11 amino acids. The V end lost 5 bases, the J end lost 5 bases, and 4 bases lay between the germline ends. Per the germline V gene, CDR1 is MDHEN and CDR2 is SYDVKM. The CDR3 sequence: CASSIYQPQHF. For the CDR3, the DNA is TGTGCCAGCAGTATCTATCAGCCCCAGCATTTT.

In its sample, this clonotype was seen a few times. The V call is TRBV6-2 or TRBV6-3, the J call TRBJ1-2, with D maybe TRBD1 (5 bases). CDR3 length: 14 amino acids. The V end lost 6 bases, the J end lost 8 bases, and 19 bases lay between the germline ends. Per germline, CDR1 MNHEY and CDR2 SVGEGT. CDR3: CASRTGVRGGGYTF. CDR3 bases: TGTGCCAGCAGGACGGGGGTGCGGGGGGGAGGCTACACCTTC.

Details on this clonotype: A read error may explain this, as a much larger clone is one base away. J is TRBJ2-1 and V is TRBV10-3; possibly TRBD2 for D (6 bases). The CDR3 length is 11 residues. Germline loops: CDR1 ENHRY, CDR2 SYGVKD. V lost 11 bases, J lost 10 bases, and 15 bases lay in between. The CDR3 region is CALRTGVEQFF. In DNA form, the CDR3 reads TGTGCCCTAAGAACGGGAGTCGAGCAGTTCTTC.

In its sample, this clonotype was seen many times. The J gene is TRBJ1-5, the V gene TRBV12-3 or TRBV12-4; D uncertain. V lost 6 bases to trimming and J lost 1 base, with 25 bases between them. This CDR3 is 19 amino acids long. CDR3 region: CASSRSNYRAGNSNQPQHF. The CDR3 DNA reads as TGTGCCAGCAGCCGGTCCAATTACCGTGCGGGTAACAGCAATCAGCCCCAGCATTTT.

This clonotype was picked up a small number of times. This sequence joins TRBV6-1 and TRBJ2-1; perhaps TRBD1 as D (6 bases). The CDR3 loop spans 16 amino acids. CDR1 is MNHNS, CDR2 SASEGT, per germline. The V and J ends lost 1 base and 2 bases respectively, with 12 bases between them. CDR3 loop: CASSEEWGLAYNEQFF. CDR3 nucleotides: TGTGCCAGCAGTGAAGAATGGGGGCTGGCCTACAATGAGCAGTTCTTC.

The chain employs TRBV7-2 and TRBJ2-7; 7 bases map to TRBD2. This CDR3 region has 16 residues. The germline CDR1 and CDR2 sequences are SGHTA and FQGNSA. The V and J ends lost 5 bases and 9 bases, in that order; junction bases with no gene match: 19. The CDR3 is CASSQDPGGIAGGQYF. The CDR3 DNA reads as TGTGCCAGCAGCCAAGACCCTGGAGGGATAGCGGGCGGGCAGTACTTC.

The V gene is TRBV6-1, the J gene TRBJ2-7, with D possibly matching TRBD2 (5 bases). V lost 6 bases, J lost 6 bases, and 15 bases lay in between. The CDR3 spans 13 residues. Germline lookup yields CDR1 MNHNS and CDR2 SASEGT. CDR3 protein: CASRTPGDLEQYF. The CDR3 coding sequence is TGTGCCAGCAGAACACCCGGGGATCTCGAGCAGTACTTC.